The T cell receptor beta chain under discussion was sequenced for a study of T cell responses to AZD1222 COVID-19 vaccine. Study in general: Doses given second, at about 4 or about 12 weeks, were pooled.

TCRdb's copy holds only in-frame clones and misses some; the assay was immunoSEQ multiplex PCR. The sample lists about 260,000 clones; about 92% were seen once. This receptor was obtained from an adult in good health. This specimen consisted of peripheral blood, obtained on day 0 of AZD1222 vaccination.

CDR3 sequence (DNA): TGTGCCAGCAGTCTCCTTAACACCGGGGAGCTGTTTTTT. Translating gives CASSLLNTGELFF. This chain joins TRBV2 and TRBJ2-2; D unclear. The germline V and J ends were trimmed by 5 bases and 2 bases, with 6 bases remaining between them. Germline V gives CDR1 SNHLY, CDR2 FYNNEI. The CDR3 contains 13 residues.